The 5 T cell receptor beta chains presented below share a single source sample, sequenced in a study of cytomegalovirus exposure and HLA in healthy donors. Vbeta (60) and Jbeta (13) primers were used in the PCR. Method: immunoSEQ multiplex PCR; TCRdb's copy keeps in-frame clones and lacks some. The sample has more than 100,000 clones; approximately 73% are singletons. Sequencing input: PBMCs. Every receptor here comes from a woman under 30 in good health and CMV-seropositive.

The V gene is TRBV6-1, the J gene TRBJ1-2; a possible D gene is TRBD1 (5 bases). V lost 2 bases to trimming and J lost 0 bases, with 13 bases between them. The V gene's germline CDR1 is MNHNS and CDR2 SASEGT. CDR3 length equals 16 residues. CDR3 amino acids: CASSELKTDSNYGYTF. The CDR3 region has the DNA TGTGCCAGCAGTGAACTGAAGACAGACTCTAACTATGGCTACACCTTC.

J is TRBJ1-5 and V is TRBV5-6, with D tentatively TRBD1 (5 bases). The ends were cut back, 0 bases at V and 5 bases at J, with 12 bases in the middle. In germline, CDR1 is SGHDT, CDR2 YYEEEE. CDR3 length equals 15 residues. CDR3 residues: CASSLGGTHDQPQHF. CDR3 bases: TGTGCCAGCAGCTTGGGAGGGACTCATGATCAGCCCCAGCATTTT.

The V and J genes are TRBV27 and TRBJ2-3; TRBD2 matches 16 bases. This CDR3 comprises 20 residues. Germline values: CDR1 MNHEY, CDR2 SMNVEV (reference sequence). The trim removed 6 bases at V and 1 base at J, leaving 13 bases unmatched. CDR3 protein: CASSQGLAGGLREGTDTQYF. The CDR3 coding sequence is TGTGCCAGCAGCCAGGGACTAGCGGGAGGGCTTAGAGAGGGCACAGATACGCAGTATTTT.

The V call is TRBV27, the J call TRBJ1-4; D not certain. The CDR3 has 17 residues. The V end lost 5 bases, the J end lost 8 bases, and 24 bases lay between the germline ends. Germline CDR1 MNHEY, CDR2 SMNVEV (reference sequence). The CDR3 region has the DNA TGTGCCAGCAGTCTCCTTTCTCTGTCAGGTGGTGGAGAAAAACTGTTTTTT. Amino acids: CASSLLSLSGGGEKLFF.

The chain recombines TRBV5-1 with TRBJ1-5; TRBD1 matches at 7 bases. Germline lookup yields CDR1 SGHRS and CDR2 YFSETQ. V lost 4 bases to trimming and J lost 9 bases; unmatched junction nucleotides: 10. The CDR3 runs to 14 residues. The chain's CDR3 is CASSPGQAVGPQHF. The CDR3 region has the DNA TGCGCCAGCAGCCCTGGACAGGCCGTAGGGCCCCAGCATTTT.